Listed here are 17 T cell receptor beta chains from one sample, sequenced in a study of OX40 agonist ivuxolimab in advanced cancers. Profiling relied on immunoSEQ multiplex PCR, and the TCRdb table lists in-frame clones only, not all of them. The sample lists around 19,000 clones; 80% to 90% were seen once. The material was CD4+ or CD8+ T cells sorted from blood, obtained in a trial of the OX40 agonist ivuxolimab. These receptors originate from an adult with an advanced solid tumor such as melanoma, head and neck, liver or kidney cancer.

V and J are TRBV6-5 and TRBJ2-1; 12 bases fit TRBD2. The CDR3 spans 15 residues. Looked up from germline, CDR1 is MNHEY and CDR2 is SVGAGI. Trimming took 3 bases from V and 9 from J; bases not matched to a gene: 6. The CDR3 DNA sequence: TGTGCCAGCAGTTATAGGACTAGCGGGACTGGTGAGCAGTTCTTC. Encoded protein: CASSYRTSGTGEQFF.

In its sample, this clone was seen a few times. V gene TRBV9 combines with J gene TRBJ2-2; 7 nucleotides align to TRBD2. CDR1 is SGDLS, CDR2 YYNGEE, per germline. The CDR3 sequence is 15 residues long. V was pared by 2 bases and J by 4 bases, with 5 bases of the junction left unmatched. Written as DNA, the CDR3 is TGTGCCAGCAGCGTCACGGGGGGATTCACCGGGGAGCTGTTTTTT. Encoded protein: CASSVTGGFTGELFF.

The V call is TRBV6-1, the J call TRBJ2-7; maybe TRBD1 (6 bases). CDR1 is MNHNS, CDR2 SASEGT, per germline. V was pared by 4 bases and J by 3 bases, with 10 bases between. The CDR3 consists of 13 residues. The chain's CDR3 is CASSGLGGYEQYF. The CDR3 region has the DNA TGTGCCAGCAGTGGTTTAGGGGGCTACGAGCAGTACTTC.

With respect to this clone: One junction end does not reproduce the germline sequence, and a read error may be involved. The chain links TRBV10-3 to TRBJ2-2, with D possibly matching TRBD2 (5 bases). Germline CDR1 reads ENHRY; CDR2 reads SYGVKD. This CDR3 region has 14 residues. The CDR3 DNA sequence: TGTGCCATCAGTGAGTCCGGGAACGCCGGGGAGCTGTTTTTT. This encodes CAISESGNAGELFF.

This chain links TRBV5-1 with TRBJ2-7, with unresolved D. CDR1 and CDR2 from the germline V gene are SGHRS and YFSETQ. V dropped 0 bases and J dropped 0 bases, with 7 bases sitting between them. CDR3 length: 14 residues. The CDR3 nucleotides are TGCGCCAGCAGCTTGGCCACTTACTCCTACGAGCAGTACTTC. Its protein product is CASSLATYSYEQYF.

The genes are TRBV2 and TRBJ1-6; D remains ambiguous. There are 12 residues in the CDR3. From germline, CDR1 is SNHLY and CDR2 FYNNEI. V shed 3 bases and J shed 12 bases, with 9 bases lying between them. DNA for the CDR3: TGTGCCAGCAGTGAGGAGTCCGGACCCCTCCACTTT. It yields the protein CASSEESGPLHF.

This clone was recorded only once. The rearrangement joins TRBV5-1 to TRBJ2-7, with D uncertain. Between the trimmed V and J ends, which lost 2 bases and 3 bases, there was a span of 9 bases. Germline assignment: CDR1 SGHRS and CDR2 YFSETQ. The length of the CDR3 is 13 residues. The CDR3, as DNA: TGCGCCAGCAGCTTCGACAACAGCTACGAGCAGTACTTC. Protein product: CASSFDNSYEQYF. Based on the CDR3 plus reference TRBV5-1 and TRBJ2-7, the full variable domain is KAGVTQTPRYLIKTRGQQVTLSCSPISGHRSVSWYQQTPGQGLQFLFEYFSETQRNKGNFPGRFSGRQFSNSRSEMNVSTLELGDSALYLCASSFDNSYEQYFGPGTRLTVT.

The chain couples TRBV5-8 to TRBJ1-1; no clear D. The CDR3 spans 16 residues. With 0 bases removed from V and 5 bases from J, the gap between germline ends came to 17 bases. Per the germline V gene, CDR1 is SGHTS and CDR2 is YDEGEE. For the CDR3, the DNA is TGTGCCAGCAGCTTGGGTGAGAGCCTTATCCGGACTGAAGCTTTCTTT. This translates into CASSLGESLIRTEAFF.

The V call is TRBV7-9, the J call TRBJ1-3; D is unclear. V lost 8 bases and J 6 bases, leaving 14 bases between the germline ends. The CDR3 is 13 residues long. Per the germline V gene, CDR1 is SEHNR and CDR2 is FQNEAQ (reference sequence). Written as DNA, the CDR3 is TGTGCCAGCGCACCCAACTCAGCAAACACCATATATTTT. Its translation is CASAPNSANTIYF.

The chain carries TRBV28 and TRBJ2-1; 8 nucleotides match TRBD2. Trimming at V came to 4 bases and at J to 7 bases, leaving 9 bases not matched to a gene. The CDR3 is 15 amino acids. CDR1 is MDHEN, CDR2 SYDVKM, per germline. The CDR3 sequence: CASSSRTSSRNEQFF. The CDR3 DNA is TGTGCCAGCAGTTCGCGGACTAGCAGTAGGAATGAGCAGTTCTTC. The variable domain in full, completed from reference TRBV28 and TRBJ2-1, reads DVKVTQSSRYLVKRTGEKVFLECVQDMDHENMFWYRQDPGLGLRLIYFSYDVKMKEKGDIPEGYSVSREKKERFSLILESASTNQTSMYLCASSSRTSSRNEQFFGPGTRLTVL.

The rearrangement links TRBV7-9 to TRBJ1-1; possible D gene TRBD1, 6 bases. Germline V CDR1 and CDR2: SEHNR, FQNEAQ (reference sequence). V was pared by 3 bases and J by 4 bases, with 9 bases between. The CDR3 has 13 amino acids. The CDR3 DNA follows: TGTGCCAGCAGCTTTTCAGGGGCCACTGAAGCTTTCTTT. It yields the protein CASSFSGATEAFF.

This chain joins TRBV11-1 and TRBJ2-7; 14 bases are shared with TRBD2. V shed 5 bases, J shed 1 base, and the junction held 4 bases outside the gene matches. This CDR3 is built from 16 residues. Germline-derived CDR1 and CDR2 are SGHAT and FQDESV (reference sequence). The CDR3 nucleotides are TGTGCCAGCAGCCGCGGGACTAGCGGGAGTTCCTACGAGCAGTACTTC. It translates to CASSRGTSGSSYEQYF.

The chain employs TRBV28 and TRBJ1-1; tentative D call: TRBD1 (6 bases). The CDR3 runs to 13 residues. CDR1 and CDR2 (germline): MDHEN, SYDVKM. The V gene lost 2 bases and the J gene lost 5 bases, with 9 bases spanning the gap. CDR3 sequence: CASSLRTVTEAFF. The DNA of the CDR3 is TGTGCCAGCAGTTTACGGACAGTTACTGAAGCTTTCTTT.

The chain links TRBV25-1 to TRBJ1-6, with D possibly TRBD1 on 5 matching bases. The CDR3 extends over 16 amino acids. Germline V CDR1 and CDR2: MGHDK, SYGVNS. The germline V and J ends were trimmed by 2 bases and 3 bases, with 11 bases remaining between them. The CDR3 region is CASSEPRGGYNSPLHF. The DNA for the CDR3 is TGTGCCAGCAGTGAACCCCGCGGGGGCTATAATTCACCCCTCCACTTT.

The chain employs TRBV7-2 and TRBJ2-3; TRBD1 might be the D (5 bases). The V gene's germline CDR1 is SGHTA and CDR2 FQGNSA. V lost 1 base and J lost 2, with 10 bases in between. The CDR3 spans 15 residues. In nucleotides, the CDR3 is TGTGCCAGCAGCTTAGAACAGGACCCCACAGATACGCAGTATTTT. Its protein is CASSLEQDPTDTQYF.

The rearrangement uses TRBV9 and TRBJ2-7; TRBD2 matches at 13 bases. CDR1 SGDLS and CDR2 YYNGEE come from the germline V gene. The CDR3 totals 16 residues. Losses at the gene ends were 4 bases for V and 0 bases for J; bases not matched to a gene: 4. The CDR3 here is CASSSRTSGGSYEQYF. The CDR3, as DNA: TGTGCCAGCAGCAGCCGGACTAGCGGGGGCTCCTACGAGCAGTACTTC.

The chain couples TRBV7-3 to TRBJ1-2, with unresolved D. V dropped 1 base and J dropped 7 bases, with 13 bases sitting between them. Germline V gene lookup returns CDR1 SGHTA and CDR2 FQGTGA. This CDR3 region has 14 residues. CDR3 sequence reads: CASSLIGVTGGYTF. As DNA, the CDR3 is TGTGCCAGCAGCTTAATCGGGGTTACTGGTGGCTACACCTTC.